One T cell receptor beta chain is described in this entry. Its antigen is not known. This specimen comes from a study of beta chain features in type 1 diabetes. Study-wide results and limits: A moderate, significant TCRB CDR3 shortening appeared in type 1 diabetes across four CD4+ subsets. Fewer junction insertions and more nucleotide deletions appeared in type 1 diabetes patients.

TCRB transcripts that were expressed got sequenced, as all of the isolated RNA had been reverse transcribed. Assay: immunoSEQ multiplex PCR; the TCRdb copy retains only in-frame clones and omits some. The table shows approximately 44,000 clones, with 51% occurring only once. The authors sorted CD4+ naive, central memory, regulatory and stem cell-like memory cells via CD45RO/CCR7/CD25/CD127/CD95/CD27. The specimen was Tregs from blood. The clonotype was recovered from a young woman in good health.

The CDR3 region has the DNA TGTGCCAGCAGCGTCGGTCTGGACAGGGGCAACGAGCAGTACTTC. This gives the protein CASSVGLDRGNEQYF. This chain links TRBV9 with TRBJ2-7; 9 nucleotides line up with TRBD1. Germline-derived CDR1 and CDR2 are SGDLS and YYNGEE. The junction had 8 bases not matched to a gene; V was cut back by 2 bases and J by 5 bases. The CDR3 sequence is 15 residues long.